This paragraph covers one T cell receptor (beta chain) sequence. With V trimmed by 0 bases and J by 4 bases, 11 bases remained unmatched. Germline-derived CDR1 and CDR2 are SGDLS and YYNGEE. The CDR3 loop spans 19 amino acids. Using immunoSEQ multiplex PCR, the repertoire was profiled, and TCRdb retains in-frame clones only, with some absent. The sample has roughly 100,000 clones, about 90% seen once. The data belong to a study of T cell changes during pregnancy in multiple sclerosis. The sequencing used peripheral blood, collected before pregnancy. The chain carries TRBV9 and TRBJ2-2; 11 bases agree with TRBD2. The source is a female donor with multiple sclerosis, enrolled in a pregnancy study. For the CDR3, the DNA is TGTGCCAGCAGCGTAGGGTCTAGCGGGGGGCAGAGAGGCACCGGGGAGCTGTTTTTT. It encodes CASSVGSSGGQRGTGELFF.